The entry below describes one TCR beta chain. In the authors' methods: Reference gene primer amplification gave nucleated cell count estimates. TCRdb's copy holds only in-frame clones and misses some; the assay was immunoSEQ multiplex PCR. The V and J calls and the clone size are those of that table, but D and trimming were determined from the DNA. This sample has some 35,000 clones; almost 85% occur once, and the top ten carry roughly 40%. This specimen comes from a study of blood T cell repertoires in COVID-19. Study background: The study drew acute and convalescent COVID-19 samples from the United States, Italy and Spain. PBMCs, B-cell-depleted T cells, or T cells were the source of the cDNA or gDNA that made up the material.

This CDR3 spans 12 amino acids. Germline loops: CDR1 SGHNT, CDR2 YYREEE (reference sequence). The V gene lost 3 bases and the J gene lost 8 bases, with 10 bases spanning the gap. This rearrangement joins TRBV5-4 to TRBJ2-3; D possibly corresponds to TRBD2 (5 bases). This sequence originates from a man older than 75 with active or convalescent COVID-19. The source material was peripheral blood. In DNA, the CDR3 is TGTGCCAGCAGCTCAGGACTGGGTACGCAGTATTTT. Translated, it gives CASSSGLGTQYF.